This is a list of T cell receptor beta chains from one sample in a study of T-cell reconstitution after alpha-beta-depleted transplantation in children. Each CDR3 protein is one row after TCRdb ran MiXCR on the PCR reads. Among approximately 490,000 distinct CDR3 sequences, around an eighth were seen once, and the ten largest hold under 7%. The sample here was PBMCs from the stem cell graft donor, taken from the stem cell graft. The receptor source for this set is a human donor who donated a stem cell graft to a child with combined immunodeficiency. The CDR3 runs from the conserved cysteine through the conserved F or W. The D gene is left open where the match is weak. Clone size is not always given. Where it is, it says once, few, many or a class for expanded clones.

TRBV5-1	TRBJ2-1	few	.	CASSLAAVSYNEQFF	TGCGCCAGCAGCTTGGCGGCAGTCTCCTACAATGAGCAGTTCTTC
TRBV12-3/TRBV12-4	TRBJ1-2	.	.	CASSLIGVWNYGYTF	TGTGCCAGCAGTTTAATTGGGGTTTGGAACTATGGCTACACCTTC
TRBV6-5	TRBJ1-1	few	.	CASLYRSGNMNTEAFF	TGTGCCAGCCTTTACCGGAGCGGGAATATGAACACTGAAGCTTTCTTT
TRBV7-2	TRBJ2-2	many	.	CASSPTYGITGELFF	TGTGCCAGCAGCCCGACGTACGGAATCACCGGGGAGCTGTTTTTT
TRBV5-1	TRBJ1-3	many	TRBD1	CASSPTGGEGNTIYF	TGCGCCAGCAGCCCTACAGGGGGCGAAGGAAACACCATATATTTT
TRBV6-6	TRBJ1-2	.	.	CASGYTAYGYTF	TGTGCCAGCGGGTACACCGCCTATGGCTACACCTTC
TRBV5-1	TRBJ1-5	.	.	CASNLFDPADQPQHF	TGCGCCAGCAACCTTTTTGATCCAGCAGATCAGCCCCAGCATTTT
TRBV29-1	TRBJ1-6	many	.	CSVSHGKSSPLHF	TGCAGCGTTTCTCATGGGAAATCTTCACCCCTCCACTTT
TRBV30	TRBJ1-1	many	TRBD1	CAWKTGENTEAFF	TGTGCCTGGAAGACAGGGGAGAACACTGAAGCTTTCTTT
TRBV6-1	TRBJ2-5	few	.	CASSEMVSQETQYF	TGTGCCAGCAGTGAGATGGTCAGCCAAGAGACCCAGTACTTC
TRBV12-3/TRBV12-4	TRBJ2-5	.	.	CASSLREGQETQYF	TGTGCCAGCAGTTTAAGAGAGGGACAAGAGACCCAGTACTTC
TRBV12-3/TRBV12-4	TRBJ2-1	few	TRBD2	CASSPRTSGGKNEQFF	TGTGCCAGCAGTCCCCGGACTAGCGGGGGGAAAAATGAGCAGTTCTTC
TRBV7-2	TRBJ2-5	many	TRBD2	CASSLVLTSGGTETQYF	TGTGCCAGCAGCTTAGTGTTGACTAGCGGGGGCACGGAGACCCAGTACTTC
TRBV7-8	TRBJ2-1	.	.	CASSLAGPGRNEQFF	TGTGCCAGCAGCTTAGCCGGTCCAGGGAGAAATGAGCAGTTCTTC
TRBV6-2/TRBV6-3	TRBJ1-4	.	.	CASSYVGPLFF	TGTGCCAGCAGTTACGTCGGTCCCCTGTTTTTT
TRBV11-3	TRBJ2-1	.	.	CASSPTQINNEQFF	TGTGCCAGCAGCCCAACCCAGATTAACAATGAGCAGTTCTTC
TRBV20-1	TRBJ1-1	.	TRBD1	CSARLNRGHTEAFF	TGCAGTGCTAGACTTAACAGGGGGCACACTGAAGCTTTCTTT
TRBV20-1	TRBJ2-1	.	.	CSARDTRGHSYNEEFF	TGCAGTGCTAGAGATACGCGGGGCCACTCCTACAATGAGGAGTTCTTC
TRBV24-1	TRBJ2-7	.	.	CATSDLMTGEGYEQYF	TGTGCCACCAGTGACCTCATGACAGGGGAGGGATACGAGCAGTACTTC
TRBV20-1	TRBJ2-1	.	TRBD2	CSASNLAGGVYNEQFF	TGCAGTGCTAGTAACCTAGCGGGAGGGGTATACAATGAGCAGTTCTTC
TRBV4-3	TRBJ2-3	.	TRBD1	CASSQQQGDTQYF	TGCGCCAGCAGCCAACAACAGGGGGATACGCAGTATTTT
TRBV29-1	TRBJ2-7	.	.	CSGRDIGYEQYF	TGCAGCGGTCGGGACATCGGCTACGAGCAGTACTTC
TRBV25-1	TRBJ2-5	.	TRBD2	CASSALGREGPQETQYF	TGTGCCAGCAGTGCCTTAGGCAGGGAGGGGCCCCAAGAGACCCAGTACTTC
TRBV7-9	TRBJ1-1	.	.	CASSLWQGSTEAFF	TGTGCCAGCAGCTTATGGCAGGGTAGCACTGAAGCTTTCTTT
TRBV4-1	TRBJ2-7	many	.	CASSQVGTHEQYF	TGCGCCAGCAGCCAAGTGGGCACCCACGAGCAGTACTTC
TRBV27	TRBJ2-1	many	TRBD2	CATRLAGGHEQFF	TGTGCCACCCGACTAGCGGGGGGGCATGAGCAGTTCTTC
TRBV9	TRBJ2-1	many	TRBD1	CASSGPRAGTVFNNEQFF	TGTGCCAGCAGCGGCCCCCGAGCCGGGACAGTATTTAACAATGAGCAGTTCTTC
TRBV6-5	TRBJ1-6	.	.	CASSYYGKSSYNSPLHF	TGTGCCAGCAGTTACTATGGAAAGAGCTCCTATAATTCACCCCTCCACTTT
TRBV6-1	TRBJ2-2	.	TRBD2	CASTENGREKLFF	TGTGCCAGCACCGAAAATGGGCGGGAGAAGCTGTTTTTT
TRBV28	TRBJ2-1	many	.	CASSLWDSSYNEQFF	TGTGCCAGCAGTTTATGGGACAGCTCCTACAATGAGCAGTTCTTC
TRBV11-2	TRBJ2-3	few	TRBD2	CASSLRLAGPVTQYF	TGTGCCAGCAGCTTAAGACTAGCGGGACCTGTTACGCAGTATTTT
TRBV29-1	TRBJ1-2	many	.	CSVAGSSLWSGYTF	TGCAGCGTGGCGGGAAGCAGTCTCTGGTCTGGCTACACCTTC
TRBV5-1	TRBJ2-2	many	.	CASSLDGPNTGELFF	TGCGCCAGCAGCTTGGACGGACCGAACACCGGGGAGCTGTTTTTT
TRBV20-1	TRBJ1-1	many	.	CSARDGRNTEAFF	TGCAGTGCTAGAGATGGTAGGAACACTGAAGCTTTCTTT
TRBV4-3	TRBJ2-1	.	TRBD2	CASSQDGTSGSLDEQFF	TGCGCCAGCAGCCAAGATGGAACTAGCGGGAGTCTCGATGAGCAGTTCTTC
TRBV10-3	TRBJ2-7	few	TRBD1	CAISVGATGEPYEQYF	TGTGCCATCAGTGTAGGGGCGACAGGGGAACCTTACGAGCAGTACTTC
TRBV29-1	TRBJ2-1	few	.	CSVGGHPGNEQFF	TGCAGCGTAGGGGGACACCCCGGGAATGAGCAGTTCTTC
TRBV7-8	TRBJ2-7	few	.	CASSLARVTIHEQYF	TGTGCCAGCAGCTTAGCTAGGGTAACCATCCACGAGCAGTACTTC
TRBV7-2	TRBJ2-7	.	.	CASSLLPLRLYEQYF	TGTGCCAGCAGCTTACTGCCCCTTCGTTTGTACGAGCAGTACTTC
TRBV3-1	TRBJ2-7	few	.	CASSPVVSYEQYF	TGTGCCAGCAGCCCGGTAGTCTCCTACGAGCAGTACTTC
TRBV12-3/TRBV12-4	TRBJ2-2	few	.	CASSLEGGGGELFF	TGTGCCAGCAGTTTAGAAGGGGGTGGCGGGGAGCTGTTTTTT
TRBV28	TRBJ2-1	many	TRBD2	CASSFQAGLYNEQFF	TGTGCCAGCAGTTTTCAAGCGGGGCTCTACAATGAGCAGTTCTTC
TRBV28	TRBJ2-3	many	TRBD1	CASSPGTGTVWDTQYF	TGTGCCAGCAGTCCAGGGACAGGGACGGTTTGGGATACGCAGTATTTT
TRBV20-1	TRBJ2-7	.	.	CSARSPRGGWYEQYF	TGCAGTGCTAGGTCACCACGGGGAGGCTGGTACGAGCAGTACTTC
TRBV5-5	TRBJ2-7	.	.	CASSLVGTHEQYF	TGTGCCAGCAGCTTGGTAGGGACCCACGAGCAGTACTTC
TRBV10-3	TRBJ2-1	.	.	CATHTSSSYNEQFF	TGTGCCACCCATACGAGTAGCTCCTACAATGAGCAGTTCTTC